These 19 T cell receptor beta chains originate from one sample sequenced in a study of OX40 agonist ivuxolimab in advanced cancers. The library was produced with the immunoSEQ multiplex PCR assay. What TCRdb holds here is the immuneACCESS table cut down to in-frame rearrangements. Part of the clones is not present; checked against another copy, under half of the missing clones reflect an unresolved V gene, and the others are unexplained. This sample gives tens of thousands of clones in total; around 86% of them show up just once. The ten largest make up 1.5% to 2.5% of the sample. Here the sequenced sample was CD4+ or CD8+ T cells sorted from blood, taken in a trial of the OX40 agonist ivuxolimab. The receptors stem from an adult with an advanced solid tumor such as melanoma, head and neck, liver or kidney cancer.

The chain links TRBV11-2 to TRBJ2-7; 10 positions agree with TRBD1. The V gene end was trimmed by 5 bases and the J gene end by 3 bases; junction bases not matched to a gene: 13. This CDR3 contains 17 residues. Looked up from germline, CDR1 is SGHAT and CDR2 is FQNNGV. In DNA form, the CDR3 reads TGTGCCAGCAGCGTGGGGTCGGGGACAGGGGTAATCTACGAGCAGTACTTC. This translates into CASSVGSGTGVIYEQYF.

V is TRBV4-2 and J is TRBJ2-6; 12 positions match TRBD2. The V gene's germline CDR1 is LGHNA and CDR2 YNFKEQ. Losses at the gene ends were 5 bases for V and 0 bases for J; bases not matched to a gene: 11. There are 20 residues in the CDR3. The DNA for the CDR3 is TGTGCCAGCAGCTCCCCGGGACTAGCGGGCCAGAGCTCTGGGGCCAACGTCCTGACTTTC. Translation: CASSSPGLAGQSSGANVLTF.

The rearrangement links TRBV5-1 to TRBJ2-1, with D possibly TRBD1 on 6 matching bases. CDR1 and CDR2 from the germline V gene are SGHRS and YFSETQ. The CDR3 has 15 amino acids. V gave up 4 bases and J gave up 3 bases, with 14 bases separating them. The CDR3 is CASSTLQGYYNEQFF. The CDR3 DNA is TGCGCCAGCAGCACCCTACAGGGTTACTACAATGAGCAGTTCTTC.

This chain joins TRBV21-1 and TRBJ2-7; the D call in the table, TRBD2, was not verified against the DNA. TRBV21-1 is deemed a pseudogene. This CDR3 has 16 residues. The CDR3 bases are TGTGCCAGCAGCCCCGCGGGACTAGCGGGAAGTTACGAGCAGTACTTC. Protein sequence: CASSPAGLAGSYEQYF.

This chain uses TRBV11-2 with TRBJ2-1, with TRBD2 matching 12 bases. J was trimmed by 4 bases and V by 0 bases; bases with no gene match: 7. This CDR3 region has 18 residues. Germline CDR1 is SGHAT and CDR2 is FQNNGV. In DNA, the CDR3 is TGTGCCAGCAGCTTAGATAAACGGACTAGCGGGAAATACAATGAGCAGTTCTTC. Translating it yields CASSLDKRTSGKYNEQFF.

The chain has TRBV5-5 and TRBJ1-5; TRBD1 matches at 7 bases. J was trimmed by 10 bases and V by 0 bases; bases with no gene match: 7. The CDR3 runs 14 residues. From germline, CDR1 is SGHKS and CDR2 YYEKEE (reference sequence). The CDR3 sequence is CASSLEGAPHPQHF. In DNA, the CDR3 is TGTGCCAGCAGCTTGGAGGGGGCCCCACACCCCCAGCATTTT.

This chain links TRBV5-1 with TRBJ2-3, with TRBD1 as a possible D gene (6 bases). The germline V gene has CDR1 SGHRS and CDR2 YFSETQ. The V end was cut by 0 bases, the J end by 5 bases, with 10 bases between. The CDR3 is 14 amino acids. Written as DNA, the CDR3 is TGCGCCAGCAGCTTGGTGGGACAAAGAGATACGCAGTATTTT. Amino acid sequence: CASSLVGQRDTQYF.

This clone was counted a few times. The chain has TRBV9 and TRBJ1-2; tentatively, D is TRBD1 (5 bases). Germline values: CDR1 SGDLS, CDR2 YYNGEE. This CDR3 has 16 residues. V dropped 4 bases and J dropped 5 bases, with 21 bases sitting between them. CDR3 DNA: TGTGCCAGCAGCCCCTGGGAGGGGCCGGCTTCTTATGGCTACACCTTC. It yields the protein CASSPWEGPASYGYTF.

This clone was counted between two and nine times. The rearrangement links TRBV28 to TRBJ2-7, with a weak D call TRBD2 (6 bases). V lost 5 bases and J 6 bases, leaving 20 bases between the germline ends. CDR1 and CDR2 (germline): MDHEN, SYDVKM. This CDR3 spans 15 amino acids. CDR3 DNA: TGTGCCAGCAGTCTAGGGACTGCCTACCGAGGCGAGCAGTACTTC. This translates into CASSLGTAYRGEQYF.

This clone was detected only once. The chain employs TRBV27 and TRBJ2-2; no clear D. CDR1 and CDR2 from the germline V gene are MNHEY and SMNVEV (reference sequence). The V and J ends lost 6 bases and 1 base respectively, with 12 bases between them. This CDR3 contains 15 residues. The CDR3 sequence is CASRRGWGNTGELFF. In DNA form, the CDR3 reads TGTGCCAGCAGGAGAGGATGGGGGAACACCGGGGAGCTGTTTTTT.

CDR3 bases: TGTGCCAGCAGTATGATGGCTTCGAACACTGAAGCTTTCTTT. Its translation: CASSMMASNTEAFF. The V call is TRBV2, the J call TRBJ1-1, with D unclear. The V gene's germline CDR1 is SNHLY and CDR2 FYNNEI. The CDR3 has 14 residues. V dropped 5 bases and J dropped 1 base, with 11 bases sitting between them.

The rearrangement uses TRBV7-8 and TRBJ2-3; 14 bases map to TRBD2. This CDR3 comprises 15 residues. The trim removed 5 bases at V and 10 bases at J, leaving 8 bases unmatched. Per germline, CDR1 SGHVS and CDR2 FQNEAQ. CDR3 loop: CASSVEVTSGRAQYF. The CDR3, as DNA: TGTGCCAGCAGCGTAGAGGTGACTAGCGGGAGGGCGCAGTATTTT.

The chain recombines TRBV6-1 with TRBJ2-2; 10 bases line up with TRBD2. The CDR3 runs to 16 residues. Trimming removed 1 base from V and 6 bases from J; junction bases left unmatched: 5. The germline gives CDR1 MNHNS, CDR2 SASEGT. CDR3 in DNA: TGTGCCAGCAGTGAAGTAGCGGGAGGACGGGCCGGGGAGCTGTTTTTT. Amino acid sequence: CASSEVAGGRAGELFF.

The CDR3 DNA follows: TGCGCCAGCAGCTTCTCGCGGGAGAAAACAGATACGCAGTATTTT. This translates into CASSFSREKTDTQYF. The chain recombines TRBV5-1 with TRBJ2-3, with TRBD2 matching over 7 bases. CDR3 size: 15 residues. V lost 2 bases and J lost 3; bases outside the gene matches: 6. Germline CDR1 SGHRS, CDR2 YFSETQ. The entire variable domain, with the rest obtained from reference TRBV5-1 and TRBJ2-3, is as follows: KAGVTQTPRYLIKTRGQQVTLSCSPISGHRSVSWYQQTPGQGLQFLFEYFSETQRNKGNFPGRFSGRQFSNSRSEMNVSTLELGDSALYLCASSFSREKTDTQYFGPGTRLTVL.

This clone was seen once. This sequence joins TRBV2 and TRBJ2-5; D gene ambiguous. Between the trimmed V and J ends, which lost 6 bases and 1 base, there was a span of 9 bases. Germline CDR1 reads SNHLY; CDR2 reads FYNNEI. The CDR3 extends over 13 amino acids. In DNA form, the CDR3 reads TGTGCCAGCAGCAGAGTATTCCAAGAGACCCAGTACTTC. Its translation is CASSRVFQETQYF.

The chain couples TRBV18 to TRBJ1-1, with a possible D match to TRBD1 (5 bases). Germline CDR1 is KGHSH and CDR2 is LQKENI. The CDR3 extends over 15 amino acids. Trimming stripped 5 bases from V and 10 bases from J, with 23 bases between. CDR3 nucleotides: TGTGCCAGCTCAGCGGACACGGAGTTCGCTCGTGGAGCTTTCTTT. Amino acids: CASSADTEFARGAFF.

The chain is built from TRBV5-1 and TRBJ1-1; a possible D gene is TRBD1 (5 bases). This CDR3 is 14 amino acids long. Trimming left V 5 bases short and J 3 bases short, with 14 bases between. Germline-derived CDR1 and CDR2 are SGHRS and YFSETQ. DNA for the CDR3: TGCGCCAGCAGTCGAGTTGCGGGGGACACTGAAGCTTTCTTT. Its translation: CASSRVAGDTEAFF.

The gene calls are TRBV25-1 and TRBJ2-5; D gene unclear. V was pared by 5 bases and J by 0 bases, with 19 bases between. CDR1 MGHDK and CDR2 SYGVNS come from the germline V gene. The CDR3 covers 17 residues. The CDR3 DNA reads as TGTGCCAGCAGTCTTCCTACGCCATCCACCGACCAAGAGACCCAGTACTTC. Encoded protein: CASSLPTPSTDQETQYF.

This clone was counted only a few times. The chain combines TRBV15 with TRBJ2-3; TRBD2 aligns across 11 bases. Trimming took 4 bases from V and 0 from J; bases not matched to a gene: 3. This CDR3 is built from 16 residues. Per the germline V gene, CDR1 is LNHNV and CDR2 is YYDKDF (reference sequence). In DNA, the CDR3 is TGTGCCACCAGCAAAGGACTAGCGGGTAGCACAGATACGCAGTATTTT. Protein product: CATSKGLAGSTDTQYF.